Listed below are T cell receptor beta chains from one sample, sequenced in a study of identical twins' blood T cells. TCRdb re-analysed the 5' RACE reads in MiXCR, keeping a single row per CDR3 protein. The data show 350,000 to 450,000 distinct CDR3 sequences, over 25% seen once. What was sequenced was PBMCs. These receptor sequences come from a woman aged 18-55 years in good health. CDR3s include the opening cysteine and the closing phenylalanine or tryptophan. The D gene is left open where the match is weak. Some rows mark clone size as missing; the rest say once, few, many or name a class of expanded clone.

cdr3_nt cdr3_aa j_call v_call clone_size d_call cdr3_length
TGCAGTGCGCCAGAGGCAGCAGCCGGCCTCCCCTATGGCTACACCTTC CSAPEAAAGLPYGYTF TRBJ1-2 TRBV20-1 NA NA 16
TGTGCCAGCAGCCCGCTGGGTAGGGGTAGTCAGCCCCAGCATTTT CASSPLGRGSQPQHF TRBJ1-5 TRBV6-5 NA NA 15
TGTGCCAGCAGCTTCAGCGGGAGTCGAGATACGCAGTATTTT CASSFSGSRDTQYF TRBJ2-3 TRBV7-9 NA TRBD2 14
TGTGCCAGCAGCGTCGCCGGGACGGAGTACGAGCAGTACTTC CASSVAGTEYEQYF TRBJ2-7 TRBV9 NA NA 14
TGCGCCAGCAGCAGAGGGGGGAATAGCAATCAGCCCCAGCATTTT CASSRGGNSNQPQHF TRBJ1-5 TRBV5-1 NA NA 15
TGTGCCAGTAGTATTCGGGGTTACTCCTACGAGCAGTACTTC CASSIRGYSYEQYF TRBJ2-7 TRBV19 few NA 14
TGCAGCGTTGGGGGGGTGATTCAGGGCTACACCTTC CSVGGVIQGYTF TRBJ1-2 TRBV29-1 NA NA 12
TGTGCCAGCAGCTTAGCCCGGGGCGCCTCTGGAAACACCATATATTTT CASSLARGASGNTIYF TRBJ1-3 TRBV7-6 NA NA 16
TGTGCCAGCAGTGAGGGTCAGGGGTCGGGGCCCCAGCATTTT CASSEGQGSGPQHF TRBJ1-5 TRBV2 few NA 14
TGTGCCAGCAGGTCTATACTAGCGGAAAACTCCTACAATGAGCAGTTCTTC CASRSILAENSYNEQFF TRBJ2-1 TRBV7-9 few TRBD2 17
TGTGCCAGCAGTTTTTTCGGGCGGGATAGCGGGGAAACAGATACGCAGTATTTT CASSFFGRDSGETDTQYF TRBJ2-3 TRBV12-3/TRBV12-4 NA TRBD2 18
TGTGCCAGCATCGAGCCCAGGGGGCTGGGAAACACCATATATTTT CASIEPRGLGNTIYF TRBJ1-3 TRBV6-1 few TRBD1 15
TGTGCCAGCAGCCCGGGTGCAATTGGAAAACTGTTTTTT CASSPGAIGKLFF TRBJ1-4 TRBV3-1 NA NA 13
TGCAGTGCTAGAAATATGGGGACGAGAACAGATACGCAGTATTTT CSARNMGTRTDTQYF TRBJ2-3 TRBV20-1 NA NA 15
TGCGCCAGCAGTCCTTCTACAGGGGGCACTGAAGCTTTCTTT CASSPSTGGTEAFF TRBJ1-1 TRBV5-1 few TRBD1 14
TGTACCAGCATGGGGGCTAGCGGAACCTTCGCCTCCTACGAGCAGTACTTC CTSMGASGTFASYEQYF TRBJ2-7 TRBV6-6 NA NA 17
TGTGCCAGCAGCCAACCGCAAGATCCTCTCCCGGCGGTGAACACTGAAGCTTTCTTT CASSQPQDPLPAVNTEAFF TRBJ1-1 TRBV11-2 few NA 19
TGCAGCGGTGGCACAGATACGCAGTATTTT CSGGTDTQYF TRBJ2-3 TRBV29-1 NA NA 10
TGCGCCAGCAGCTTGGAGACGGGCAGGGGGCATGCTTTCTTT CASSLETGRGHAFF TRBJ1-1 TRBV5-1 NA TRBD1 14
TGTGTCAGCAGCCCCCACCGGGCCATGAACACTGAAGCTTTCTTT CVSSPHRAMNTEAFF TRBJ1-1 TRBV7-9 NA NA 15
TGCAGTGCTAGAATACAGGGAGCTATATCTGGAAACACCATATATTTT CSARIQGAISGNTIYF TRBJ1-3 TRBV20-1 NA NA 16
TGTGCCAGCAGCCAAGCGCTGAGCTATGGCTACACCTTC CASSQALSYGYTF TRBJ1-2 TRBV14 many NA 13
TGCAGTGCTAGGGCCGGGACAACGAACACCGGGGAGCTGTTTTTT CSARAGTTNTGELFF TRBJ2-2 TRBV20-1 many NA 15
TGTGCCAGCAGCTATACAGGGGGCCCGAACACTGAAGCTTTCTTT CASSYTGGPNTEAFF TRBJ1-1 TRBV7-3 NA TRBD1 15
TGTGCCAGCAGCCCGGACCTCAGGAACACTGAAGCTTTCTTT CASSPDLRNTEAFF TRBJ1-1 TRBV7-3 NA NA 14
TGTGCCAGCAGCTCCGGACGGAGCTCCTATAATTCACCCCTCCACTTT CASSSGRSSYNSPLHF TRBJ1-6 TRBV28 NA NA 16
TGTGCCAGCAGTATCCAACAGGGAAATAATTCACCCCTCCACTTT CASSIQQGNNSPLHF TRBJ1-6 TRBV2 few NA 15
TGCAGTGCTCCGACTAGCGCCTCCAATGAGCAGTTCTTC CSAPTSASNEQFF TRBJ2-1 TRBV20-1 many TRBD2 13
TGTGCCAGCAGTTATCTGAGGAACACTGAAGCTTTCTTT CASSYLRNTEAFF TRBJ1-1 TRBV6-5 NA NA 13
TGCAGCGTTGAAGTAGGACAGATGAACACTGAAGCTTTCTTT CSVEVGQMNTEAFF TRBJ1-1 TRBV29-1 NA NA 14
TGTGCCAGCAGCCCCCTGACAGGGTCAGATACGCAGTATTTT CASSPLTGSDTQYF TRBJ2-3 TRBV9 few TRBD1 14
TGCAGTGCTATCACGGATACCGCCTACGAGCAGTACTTC CSAITDTAYEQYF TRBJ2-7 TRBV20-1 NA NA 13
TGTGCCAGTTTCCCCGCCAGGGGCTCGTTCACCGGGGAGCTGTTTTTT CASFPARGSFTGELFF TRBJ2-2 TRBV19 NA NA 16
TGTGCCATCAGTGGGCTTGTACAGGACACCGGGGAGCTGTTTTTT CAISGLVQDTGELFF TRBJ2-2 TRBV10-3 NA NA 15
TGTGCCAGCAGCCAACAGGCGGGGACCCAGTACTTC CASSQQAGTQYF TRBJ2-5 TRBV3-1 NA NA 12
TGCAGCGTTGATCGGAGGGGATCTAACTATGGCTACACCTTC CSVDRRGSNYGYTF TRBJ1-2 TRBV29-1 NA NA 14
TGCAGTGCTAGAAGTTTGGGTAGCACTGAAGCTTTCTTT CSARSLGSTEAFF TRBJ1-1 TRBV20-1 NA NA 13
TGTGCCATCAGCCGGACCCTGACAGGGGCCGGAACCTACGAGCAGTACTTC CAISRTLTGAGTYEQYF TRBJ2-7 TRBV10-3 few TRBD1 17
TGCAGCGTTGTCCGGGACACCGGGGAGCTGTTTTTT CSVVRDTGELFF TRBJ2-2 TRBV29-1 NA NA 12
TGCAGTGCTAGAGATATGTCGACGATCAGTCATGGCTACACCTTC CSARDMSTISHGYTF TRBJ1-2 TRBV20-1 many NA 15
TGTGCCAGCAGCTTATGGCTAGCGGGAGGTCATGAGCAGTTCTTC CASSLWLAGGHEQFF TRBJ2-1 TRBV7-2 NA TRBD2 15
TGTGCCAGCAGCTTACGGCCTCGTAGGGGGCAGGTAGCTTTCTTT CASSLRPRRGQVAFF TRBJ1-1 TRBV7-2 few TRBD1 15
TGCAGTGCTAGAGTTCAGGCGGGGGATACGCAGTATTTT CSARVQAGDTQYF TRBJ2-3 TRBV20-1 few NA 13
TGTGCCAGCAGTTTAACCACTAACTATGGCCACACCTTC CASSLTTNYGHTF TRBJ1-2 TRBV28 NA NA 13
TGTGCTAGCAGCTTAGTGGTGACAGGGGCACGGCTGGATGGCTACACCTTC CASSLVVTGARLDGYTF TRBJ1-2 TRBV7-7 NA TRBD1 17
TGTGCCAGCAGCCCTACGGGAGGGCTCTTCACTGAAGCTTTCTTT CASSPTGGLFTEAFF TRBJ1-1 TRBV14 NA NA 15
TGCAGTGCTCACCTTCCAGGGAAAGAGACCCAGTACTTC CSAHLPGKETQYF TRBJ2-5 TRBV20-1 few NA 13
TGTGCCAGCAGCTTCCAGAATCCTTTCTATGGCTACACCTTC CASSFQNPFYGYTF TRBJ1-2 TRBV5-6 few NA 14
TGTGCCAGCAGCCATACAGGGACTGGAAACACCATATATTTT CASSHTGTGNTIYF TRBJ1-3 TRBV12-3/TRBV12-4 few NA 14
TGCAGTGCTGGGACAGGGAGCTCCTACGAGCAGTACTTC CSAGTGSSYEQYF TRBJ2-7 TRBV20-1 NA TRBD1 13
TGCGCCAGCAGTCATTGGGCGAACACTGAAGCTTTCTTT CASSHWANTEAFF TRBJ1-1 TRBV23-1 few NA 13
TGCGCCAGCAGCGAAAACACAGGGGGGAATGAGCAGTTCTTC CASSENTGGNEQFF TRBJ2-1 TRBV5-1 few TRBD1 14
TGTGCCAGCAGCCAACCATCGACCTCTGGAAACACCATATATTTT CASSQPSTSGNTIYF TRBJ1-3 TRBV3-1 many NA 15
TGTGCCATCAGTGAGTCGAATGCTCAGTACAATGAGCAGTTCTTC CAISESNAQYNEQFF TRBJ2-1 TRBV10-3 NA NA 15
TGTGCCAGCAGTTACATCCGGGGTCAGCCCCAGCATTTT CASSYIRGQPQHF TRBJ1-5 TRBV6-5 NA NA 13
TGTGCCAGCAGAAACCCGACAGGGGATAATTCACCCCTCCACTTT CASRNPTGDNSPLHF TRBJ1-6 TRBV6-1 few TRBD1 15
TGCGCCAGCAGCCCGACTAGCGGGAGCAATGAGCAGTTCTTC CASSPTSGSNEQFF TRBJ2-1 TRBV5-1 NA TRBD2 14
TGTGCCAGCAGGCGACCGATGGGGCCTAGCGGGCAAGAGACCCAGTACTTC CASRRPMGPSGQETQYF TRBJ2-5 TRBV11-2 few TRBD2 17
TGCAGTGCTAGAGTCGACAGCGACACTGAAGCTTTCTTT CSARVDSDTEAFF TRBJ1-1 TRBV20-1 many NA 13
TGTGCCATCAGTGAGTCGAATAGGCACCGCAACACTGAAGCTTTCTTT CAISESNRHRNTEAFF TRBJ1-1 TRBV10-3 few NA 16